The rows below give T cell receptor beta chains drawn from one sample of a study of blood T cell repertoires in COVID-19. Profiled with immunoSEQ multiplex PCR; TCRdb holds only in-frame clones, not every one. The top ten hold less than 7.5% of the sample, which has around 80,000 clones, 70% to 75% seen once. Sequencing was performed on peripheral blood. These receptors originate from a man aged 50 to 60 with active or convalescent COVID-19. CDR3s include the opening cysteine and the closing phenylalanine or tryptophan. A D gene is named only where the DNA matches it firmly. A clone size is listed for some rows: how often the clone was seen (once, few, many), or a class if it is expanded.

TRBJ1-2 | TRBV28 | . | 15 | . | TGTGCCAGCAGTGTCGGACGGCGCAGGGGCTATGGCTACACCTTC | CASSVGRRRGYGYTF
TRBJ2-3 | TRBV28 | . | 12 | . | TGTGCCAGCAGCTTTGGGCTAGCCAAGCAGTATTTT | CASSFGLAKQYF
TRBJ1-1 | TRBV6-4 | TRBD1 | 13 | . | TGTGCCACCCCGAACACAGGGGGGGCTGAAGCTTTCTTT | CATPNTGGAEAFF
TRBJ1-6 | TRBV5-4 | TRBD1 | 14 | . | TGTGCCAGCAGCCTACAGGGGGCCGATTCACCCCTCCACTTT | CASSLQGADSPLHF
TRBJ2-2 | TRBV12-5 | . | 17 | . | TGTGCTAGTGGTTTGGTACAGTTTTGGGGAGACACCGGGGAGCTGTTTTTT | CASGLVQFWGDTGELFF
TRBJ2-5 | TRBV7-9 | TRBD1 | 16 | . | TGTGCCAGCAGCTTAGCTGGGGACAGGGACGGAGAGACCCAGTACTTC | CASSLAGDRDGETQYF
TRBJ1-1 | TRBV7-5 | . | 15 | . | TGTGTCAGAAGCCCCCCCACACCGGGTAACACTGAAGCTTTCTTT | CVRSPPTPGNTEAFF
TRBJ1-3 | TRBV4-1 | . | 13 | few | TGCGCCAGCAGCCAATTATTGGGAAACACCATATATTTT | CASSQLLGNTIYF
TRBJ2-2 | TRBV12-5 | . | 18 | once | TGTGCTAGTGGTTTGCCGGAGAGGGGGTCCTCGAACACCGGGGAGCTGTTTTTT | CASGLPERGSSNTGELFF
TRBJ2-7 | TRBV7-2 | . | 14 | . | TGTGCCAGCAGCTTACTCAGGGGTAGGGACGAGCAGTACTTC | CASSLLRGRDEQYF
TRBJ1-3 | TRBV9 | . | 14 | . | TGTGCCAGCAGCGCAGGGGTCTCTGGAAACACCATATATTTT | CASSAGVSGNTIYF
TRBJ2-1 | TRBV7-6 | TRBD2 | 18 | . | TGTGCCAGCAGCTTAGACTGGGGACTAGCGGGCGCGGTCGGTGAGCAGTTCTTC | CASSLDWGLAGAVGEQFF
TRBJ2-3 | TRBV2 | TRBD2 | 15 | . | TGTGCCAGCAGTGCTAGCGGGGGCCCACAAGATACGCAGTATTTT | CASSASGGPQDTQYF
TRBJ1-3 | TRBV4-2 | . | 17 | . | TGTGCCAGCAGCCAAGAGTGGCAGGGCCCCTCTGGAAACACCATATATTTT | CASSQEWQGPSGNTIYF
TRBJ2-1 | TRBV3-1/TRBV3-2 | . | 15 | once | TGTGCCAGCAGCCAAGAAGCGGGCGGGGCCGATGAGCAGTTCTTC | CASSQEAGGADEQFF
TRBJ2-7 | TRBV9 | TRBD1 | 14 | . | TGTGCCAGCAGCGTAGGGACAGGGGCCTACGAGCAGTACTTC | CASSVGTGAYEQYF
TRBJ2-1 | TRBV18 | . | 15 | once | TGTGCCAGCTCAACCCCCAACTTCTCCTACAATGAGCAGTTCTTC | CASSTPNFSYNEQFF
TRBJ2-1 | TRBV10-3 | . | 15 | once | TGTGCCATCAGAGCCGCCGGAGGAGGGGACAATGAGCAGTTCTTC | CAIRAAGGGDNEQFF
TRBJ2-5 | TRBV6-5 | . | 16 | . | TGTGCCAGCAGTTACTCTTTGACAGCCAACCAAGAGACCCAGTACTTC | CASSYSLTANQETQYF
TRBJ2-3 | TRBV10-1 | TRBD2 | 19 | many | TGCGCCAGCAGTGGGGGCCCGGGACTAGCGGGGGCCTCCCCAGATACGCAGTATTTT | CASSGGPGLAGASPDTQYF
TRBJ2-7 | TRBV3-1/TRBV3-2 | . | 9 | . | TGTGCCACCCCTGACGAGCAGTACTTC | CATPDEQYF
TRBJ1-2 | TRBV7-9 | TRBD1 | 13 | . | TGTGCCAGCAGCTTACAGGGGGACTATGGCTACACCTTC | CASSLQGDYGYTF
TRBJ2-7 | TRBV19 | TRBD2 | 15 | . | TGTGCCAGTAGTATAACTAGCGGGGGGCCGGCCGAGCAGTACTTC | CASSITSGGPAEQYF
TRBJ2-2 | TRBV5-8 | TRBD1 | 15 | . | TGTGCCAGCAGCTCCGGGACAGCTAACACCGGGGAGCTGTTTTTT | CASSSGTANTGELFF
TRBJ1-5 | TRBV27 | TRBD1 | 17 | . | TGTGCCAGCAGTCCGGACAGGGCTCTATTTAGCAATCAGCCCCAGCATTTT | CASSPDRALFSNQPQHF
TRBJ1-2 | TRBV6-6 | . | 12 | . | TGTGCCAGCTCTGCCGAGGGCTATGGCTACACCTTC | CASSAEGYGYTF
TRBJ1-6 | TRBV6-5 | TRBD1 | 14 | . | TGTGCCAGCAGCCGAGGACAGGGGGCTTCACCCCTCCACTTT | CASSRGQGASPLHF
TRBJ2-7 | TRBV4-1 | TRBD2 | 15 | . | TGCGCCAGCAGCCAAGTGCGGGGGACCTCCTACGAGCAGTACTTC | CASSQVRGTSYEQYF
TRBJ1-1 | TRBV12-3/TRBV12-4 | TRBD1 | 13 | . | TGTGCCACCAAAGGACAGGGGGCGACTGAAGCTTTCTTT | CATKGQGATEAFF
TRBJ2-7 | TRBV7-9 | TRBD1 | 14 | . | TGTGCCAGCAGTGGGGGACAGGGGTTATACGAGCAGTACTTC | CASSGGQGLYEQYF
TRBJ2-2 | TRBV9 | TRBD1 | 15 | . | TGTGCCAGCAGCGTAGGAGGGGGCGACGCCGGGGAGCTGTTTTTT | CASSVGGGDAGELFF
TRBJ2-1 | TRBV3-1/TRBV3-2 | . | 16 | . | TGTGCCAGCAGCCTGAGGAGGGACAGCTTGTACAATGAGCAGTTCTTC | CASSLRRDSLYNEQFF
TRBJ2-3 | TRBV3-1/TRBV3-2 | TRBD2 | 15 | . | TGTGCCAGCAGCCGCGGACTAGCGGGGACAGATACGCAGTATTTT | CASSRGLAGTDTQYF
TRBJ2-2 | TRBV5-4 | TRBD2 | 16 | . | TGTGCCAGCAGCTGGCTAGCGGGGGCCCGCACCGGGGAGCTGTTTTTT | CASSWLAGARTGELFF
TRBJ2-3 | TRBV11-3 | TRBD2 | 15 | . | TGTGCCAGCAGCTTGCGCGGGGGGGCTTCAGATACGCAGTATTTT | CASSLRGGASDTQYF
TRBJ1-5 | TRBV7-8 | . | 15 | . | TGTGCCAGCACCCTTAGATGGGCCCCCAATCAGCCCCAGCATTTT | CASTLRWAPNQPQHF
TRBJ2-2 | TRBV6-4 | . | 14 | many | TGTGCCAGCAGTGACGGGACAAACACCGGGGAGCTGTTTTTT | CASSDGTNTGELFF
TRBJ2-7 | TRBV12-5 | TRBD1 | 14 | . | TGTGCTAGTGGGAAGAAAGGGACAGCCTACGAGCAGTACTTC | CASGKKGTAYEQYF